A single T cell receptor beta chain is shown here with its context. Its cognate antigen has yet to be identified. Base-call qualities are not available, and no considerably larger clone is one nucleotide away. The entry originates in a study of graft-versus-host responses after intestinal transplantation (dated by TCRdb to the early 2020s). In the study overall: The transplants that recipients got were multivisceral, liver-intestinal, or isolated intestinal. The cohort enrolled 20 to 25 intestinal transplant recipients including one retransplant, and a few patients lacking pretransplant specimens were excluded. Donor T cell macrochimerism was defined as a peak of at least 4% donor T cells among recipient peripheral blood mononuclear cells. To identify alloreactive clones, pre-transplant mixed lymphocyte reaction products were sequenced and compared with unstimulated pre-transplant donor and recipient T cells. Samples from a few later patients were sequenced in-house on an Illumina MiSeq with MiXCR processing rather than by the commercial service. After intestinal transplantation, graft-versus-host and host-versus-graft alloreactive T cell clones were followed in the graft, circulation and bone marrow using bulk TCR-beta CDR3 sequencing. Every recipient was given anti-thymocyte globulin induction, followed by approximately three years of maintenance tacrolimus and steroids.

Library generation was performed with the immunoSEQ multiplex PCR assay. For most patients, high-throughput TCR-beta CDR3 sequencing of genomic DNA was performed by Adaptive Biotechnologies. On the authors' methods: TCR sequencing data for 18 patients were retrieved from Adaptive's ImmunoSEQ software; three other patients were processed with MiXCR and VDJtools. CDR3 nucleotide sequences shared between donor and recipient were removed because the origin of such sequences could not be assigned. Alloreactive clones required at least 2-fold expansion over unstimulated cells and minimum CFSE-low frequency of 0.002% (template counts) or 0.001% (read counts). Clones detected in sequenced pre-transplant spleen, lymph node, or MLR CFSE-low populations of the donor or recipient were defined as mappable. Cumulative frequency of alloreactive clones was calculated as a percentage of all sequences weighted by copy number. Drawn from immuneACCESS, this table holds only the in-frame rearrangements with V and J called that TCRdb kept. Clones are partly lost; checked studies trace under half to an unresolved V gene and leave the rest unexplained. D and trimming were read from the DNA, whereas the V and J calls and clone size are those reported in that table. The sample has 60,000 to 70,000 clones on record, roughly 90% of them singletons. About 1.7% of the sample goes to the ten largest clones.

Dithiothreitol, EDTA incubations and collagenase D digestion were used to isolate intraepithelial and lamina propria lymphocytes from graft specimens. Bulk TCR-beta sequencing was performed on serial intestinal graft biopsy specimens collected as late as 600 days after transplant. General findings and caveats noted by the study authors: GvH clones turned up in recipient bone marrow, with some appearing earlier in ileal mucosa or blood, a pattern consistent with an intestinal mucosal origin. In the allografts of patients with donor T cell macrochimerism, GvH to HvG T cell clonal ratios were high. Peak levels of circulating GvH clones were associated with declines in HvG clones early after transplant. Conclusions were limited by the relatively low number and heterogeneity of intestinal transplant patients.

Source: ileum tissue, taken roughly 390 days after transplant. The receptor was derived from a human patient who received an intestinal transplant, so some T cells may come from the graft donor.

The CDR3 protein sequence reads: CPPDLGHREHSGNTIYF. The DNA reads TGTCCACCCGACCTAGGTCATCGAGAACACTCTGGAAACACCATATATTTT. Here the chain combines TRBV5-3 and TRBJ1-3; no D gene can be assigned with confidence. TRBV5-3 is flagged as an ORF with uncertain function. The CDR3, from cysteine to phenylalanine, totals 17 residues. The sequence is cut down to CDR3 DNA, 51 bases in frame from base 1.